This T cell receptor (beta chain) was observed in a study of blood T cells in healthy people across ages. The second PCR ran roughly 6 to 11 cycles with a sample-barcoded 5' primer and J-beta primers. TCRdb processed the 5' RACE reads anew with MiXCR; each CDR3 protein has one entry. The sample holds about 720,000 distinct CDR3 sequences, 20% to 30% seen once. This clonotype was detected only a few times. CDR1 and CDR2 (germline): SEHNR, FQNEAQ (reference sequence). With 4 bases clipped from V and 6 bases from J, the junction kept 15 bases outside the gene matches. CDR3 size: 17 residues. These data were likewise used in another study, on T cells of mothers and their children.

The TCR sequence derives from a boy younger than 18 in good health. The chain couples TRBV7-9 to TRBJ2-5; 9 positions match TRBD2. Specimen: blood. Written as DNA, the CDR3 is TGTGCCAGCAGCTCGTGGACTAGCGAGGGGACAGTGCAGACCCAGTACTTC. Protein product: CASSSWTSEGTVQTQYF.